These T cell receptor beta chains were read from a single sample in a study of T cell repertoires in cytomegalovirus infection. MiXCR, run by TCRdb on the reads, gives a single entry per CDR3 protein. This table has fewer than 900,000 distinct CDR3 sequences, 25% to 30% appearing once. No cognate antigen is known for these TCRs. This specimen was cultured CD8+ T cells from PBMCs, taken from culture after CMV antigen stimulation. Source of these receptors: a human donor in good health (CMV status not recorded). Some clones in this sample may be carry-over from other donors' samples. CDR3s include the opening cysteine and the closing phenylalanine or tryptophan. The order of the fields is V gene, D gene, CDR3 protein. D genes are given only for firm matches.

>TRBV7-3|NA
CASSLMGNYNEQFF
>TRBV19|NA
CASRPRDIRNTIYF
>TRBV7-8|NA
CASSPRSTSMFTGELFF
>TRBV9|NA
CASSDRDGEKLFF
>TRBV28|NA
CASSFSQGHQPQHF
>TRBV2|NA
CASSEGGRDNEQFF
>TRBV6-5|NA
CASSYATDSPLHF
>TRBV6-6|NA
CASSKEGHPTGELFF
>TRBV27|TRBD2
CASSTSGGIYNEQFF
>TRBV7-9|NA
CASSQALEDGPETQYF
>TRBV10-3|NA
CAISGKTDNYGYTF
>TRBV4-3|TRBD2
CASSQSPAGGPNGEQFF
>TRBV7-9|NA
CASSSFEKLFF
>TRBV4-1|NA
CASSQERDYNSPLHF
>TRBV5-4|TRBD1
CASRGTAGELFF
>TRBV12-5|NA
CASGLAGSSYNEQFF
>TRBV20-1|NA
CSARGANTGELFF
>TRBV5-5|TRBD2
CASSPRGGFRVGETQYF
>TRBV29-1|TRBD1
CSVARQGLNTEAFF
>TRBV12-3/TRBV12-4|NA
CASTPGPANEKLFF
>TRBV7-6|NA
CASSSGGRKEAFF
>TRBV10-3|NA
CAISEARNSGGYGYTF
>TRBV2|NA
CASIGRGNYEQYF
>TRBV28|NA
CASSPIDGSNQPQHF
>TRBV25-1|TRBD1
CASSASGTGSSPLHF
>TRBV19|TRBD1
CASQYGTGVGGELFF
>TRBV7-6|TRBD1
CASSLSLSGTGGEFDTQYF
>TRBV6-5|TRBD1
CASSQIGQGPNQPQHF
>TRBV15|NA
CATSDGDTQYF
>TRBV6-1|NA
CASSETGDEQYF
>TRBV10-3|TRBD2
CAISESSGDYNYEQYF
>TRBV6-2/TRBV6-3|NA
CASSHGLHTYNEQFF
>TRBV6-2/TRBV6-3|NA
CASSRTSSYNEQFF
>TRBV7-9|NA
CASSLVVDRHYGYTF
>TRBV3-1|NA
CASSQRIPFLSLAVSTDTQYF
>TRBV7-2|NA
CASSYDYGDEQYF
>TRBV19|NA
CASIRGFRADTEAFF
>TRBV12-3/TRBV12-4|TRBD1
CASRYGTAEGYTF
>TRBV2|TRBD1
CASSDPGGNEQFF
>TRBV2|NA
CASPLGETQYF
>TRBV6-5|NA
CASSGTPYQETQYF
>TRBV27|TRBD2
CASCGEGPSGVHSYNEQFF
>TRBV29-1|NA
CSVTGPSSGNTIYF
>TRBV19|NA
CASSFGITYEQYF
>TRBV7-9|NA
CASSRLYKQETQYF
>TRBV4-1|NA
CASSQDSIGSMNTEAFF
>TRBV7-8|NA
CASSRGVQANYGYTF
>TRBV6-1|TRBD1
CASSYTEGGLEAFF
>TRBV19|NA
CASTTTVPYGYTF
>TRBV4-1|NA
CASSQRGRGSYNEQFF
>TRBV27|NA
CASSLPPTATINSPLHF
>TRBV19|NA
CASSIQQGYDEQFF
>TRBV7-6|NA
CASSSIPGSNQPQHF
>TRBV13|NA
CASSQQGEKLFF
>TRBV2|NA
CASSTTLGGLTGTDTQYF
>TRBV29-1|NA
CSAETGGTEAFF
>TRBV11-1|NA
CASSLRSTRSTDTQYF
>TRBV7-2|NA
CASSSRQYEAFF
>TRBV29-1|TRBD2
CSVPLGGGTDTQYF